A selection of T cell receptor beta chains follows, all from one sample in a study. TCRdb used MiXCR to reprocess the RT-PCR reads, holding one entry per CDR3 protein. Altogether hundreds of thousands of distinct CDR3 sequences are present, approximately 14% being singletons, with the ten largest covering roughly 4%. The sequencing input was memory CD4+ T cells from blood. The receptors stem from a female donor in good health, serving as a healthy control. CDR3s include the opening cysteine and the closing phenylalanine or tryptophan. A D gene is named only where the DNA matches it firmly. Not every row has a clone size; where given, it reads once, few, many or a size class.

cdr3_nt cdr3_aa clone_size v_call d_call j_call
TGTGCCAGCAGCTTACGGACTCAAGTCTTCACCGGGGAGCTGTTTTTT CASSLRTQVFTGELFF few TRBV11-2 NA TRBJ2-2
TGTGCCAGCAGCCCCCCGGGGGGGGAACAGCCCCAGCATTTT CASSPPGGEQPQHF few TRBV7-2 NA TRBJ1-5
TGTGCCAGCAGTTACTCAGGGACAGGGGGCGGCGAGCAGTACTTC CASSYSGTGGGEQYF NA TRBV6-2/TRBV6-3 TRBD1 TRBJ2-7
TGCGCCAGCAGCTTCCGGGACAGTAACATGAACACTGAAGCTTTCTTT CASSFRDSNMNTEAFF few TRBV5-1 TRBD1 TRBJ1-1
TGTGCCAGCAGCCAAGATACAGTAGTGGTAGAGCAGTTCTTC CASSQDTVVVEQFF many TRBV3-1 NA TRBJ2-1
TGCGCCAGCAGCCGCCGGCCAGTCGGGACAGGGCGCGAGCAGTACTTC CASSRRPVGTGREQYF few TRBV5-1 TRBD1 TRBJ2-7
TGTGCCAGCGTCGTCTTCAAGGCGGGAGTTAGTAATGAGCAGTTCTTC CASVVFKAGVSNEQFF many TRBV12-3/TRBV12-4 TRBD2 TRBJ2-1
TGTGCCACCAGTCCGACTAGCGGGAGGGCCGGCACAGATACGCAGTATTTT CATSPTSGRAGTDTQYF few TRBV24-1 TRBD2 TRBJ2-3
TGTGCCAGCAGCTTGAAGGGCGCTAATTCACCCCTCCACTTT CASSLKGANSPLHF many TRBV7-2 NA TRBJ1-6
TGTGCCACCAGTGATACCCGACAGGGCTACAATGAGCAGTTCTTC CATSDTRQGYNEQFF NA TRBV24-1 TRBD1 TRBJ2-1
TGCGCCAGCAGCTTGGTGGGACTACCAGGGGAGACCCAGTACTTC CASSLVGLPGETQYF many TRBV5-1 TRBD2 TRBJ2-5
TGCGCCAGCAGCTTGAGCGCTAGCGGGAGATACAATGAGCAGTTCTTC CASSLSASGRYNEQFF many TRBV5-1 TRBD2 TRBJ2-1
TGTGCCAGCAGTGTTACTTTACCAGAGTACTATGGCTACACCTTC CASSVTLPEYYGYTF NA TRBV6-5 NA TRBJ1-2
TGTGCCAGCAGTTTATCGACCGGGACTAGCGGCTACGAGCAGTACTTC CASSLSTGTSGYEQYF NA TRBV12-3/TRBV12-4 TRBD2 TRBJ2-7
TGTGCCAGCGGGATACAGGGCTCCTACAATGAGCAGTTCTTC CASGIQGSYNEQFF many TRBV5-5 NA TRBJ2-1
TGCGCCAGCAGCTTTAGGGGTCCGGGAAGCTCCTACAATGAGCAGTTCTTC CASSFRGPGSSYNEQFF few TRBV5-1 NA TRBJ2-1
TGCGCCAGCAGCTTAGGGGAAATGAACACTGAAGCTTTCTTT CASSLGEMNTEAFF many TRBV5-1 NA TRBJ1-1
TGCGCCAGCAGCTTGGCTCCTAGCGGAGAGTTTAATTCACCCCTCCACTTT CASSLAPSGEFNSPLHF few TRBV5-1 NA TRBJ1-6
TGTGCCAGCAATGGGGGGGCCGTTCGAGAAAAACTGTTTTTT CASNGGAVREKLFF many TRBV6-1 NA TRBJ1-4
TGCAGTGCTTCCACGCCAGTGGGCAGATACAATGAGCAGTTCTTC CSASTPVGRYNEQFF NA TRBV20-1 NA TRBJ2-1
TGTGCCAGCTCGTTTAGCTCCTACAATGAGCAGTTCTTC CASSFSSYNEQFF many TRBV6-2/TRBV6-3 NA TRBJ2-1
TGTGCCAGCACCAGAGCGGGAGGGTCCTACAATGAGCAGTTCTTC CASTRAGGSYNEQFF NA TRBV28 TRBD2 TRBJ2-1
TGTGCCAGCAGTAAAGACGGAAACAATCAGCCCCAGCATTTT CASSKDGNNQPQHF NA TRBV2 NA TRBJ1-5
TGTGCCAGCAGCTTAAGACAGGGGGGAGATCAGCCCCAGCATTTT CASSLRQGGDQPQHF few TRBV7-2 TRBD1 TRBJ1-5
TGTGCCAGCAGACGGACAGCATACAATGAGCAGTTCTTC CASRRTAYNEQFF few TRBV28 NA TRBJ2-1
TGTGCCAGCAGTTCGGTCGGGCGTCACAATGAGCAGTTCTTC CASSSVGRHNEQFF NA TRBV6-5 NA TRBJ2-1
TGTGCCAGCAGTAGTGCAGGCTATGACTATGGCTACACCTTC CASSSAGYDYGYTF NA TRBV28 NA TRBJ1-2
TGTGCCAGCAAGAGATTACCCTCCTACGAGCAGTACTTC CASKRLPSYEQYF few TRBV12-3/TRBV12-4 NA TRBJ2-7
TGTGCCAGCAGTTTTGGGCCGAAGGAGCTGTTTTTT CASSFGPKELFF NA TRBV12-3/TRBV12-4 NA TRBJ2-2
TGCGCCAGCAGCCAAGTGGGACAGGACACAGATACGCAGTATTTT CASSQVGQDTDTQYF few TRBV4-1 TRBD1 TRBJ2-3
TGTGCCAGCAGCCCATACTCGACCCACTCCTACGAGCAGTACTTC CASSPYSTHSYEQYF few TRBV7-9 NA TRBJ2-7
TGTGCCAGCACCCTTGGAGAGCGGGAGCAGTTCTTC CASTLGEREQFF many TRBV12-3/TRBV12-4 NA TRBJ2-1
TGTGCCAGCAGTCCCCGCTGGGAGCAGTTCTTC CASSPRWEQFF NA TRBV2 NA TRBJ2-1
TGTGCCAGCAGCTTACCCCAGGGGGTGGTCGGAAACACCATATATTTT CASSLPQGVVGNTIYF NA TRBV7-2 TRBD1 TRBJ1-3
TGTGCCAGCAGCTCACGACCCGAAACTTCGAACACCGGGGAGCTGTTTTTT CASSSRPETSNTGELFF few TRBV5-5 NA TRBJ2-2